Shown below are 13 T cell receptor beta chains from a single sample sequenced in a study of technical replicates of blood from a few donors. Profiled with immunoSEQ multiplex PCR; TCRdb holds only in-frame clones, not every one. The sample shows roughly 70,000 clones, around 94% of them seen only once. The sequenced material came from T cells isolated from PBMCs. All receptors derive from a human donor in good health.

The rearrangement links TRBV15 to TRBJ1-2; TRBD1 might be the D (5 bases). Germline V gene lookup returns CDR1 LNHNV and CDR2 YYDKDF (reference sequence). Trimming removed 0 bases at V and 8 bases at J, with 13 bases between. The CDR3 is 14 residues long. The CDR3 DNA reads TGTGCCACCAGCAGAGATCCAGGGTTTGGGGGCTACACCTTC. It yields the protein CATSRDPGFGGYTF. The full variable domain, rest sourced from reference TRBV15 and TRBJ1-2, is DAMVIQNPRYQVTQFGKPVTLSCSQTLNHNVMYWYQQKSSQAPKLLFHYYDKDFNNEADTPDNFQSRRPNTSFCFLDIRSPGLGDTAMYLCATSRDPGFGGYTFGSGTRLTVV.

This rearrangement joins TRBV11-2 to TRBJ1-3, with 9 bases lining up with TRBD1. The germline gives CDR1 SGHAT, CDR2 FQNNGV. V lost 5 bases to trimming and J lost 8 bases; unmatched junction nucleotides: 7. The length of the CDR3 is 14 residues. The CDR3 DNA reads as TGTGCCAGCAGCGCAAGGGACAGGGTACACACCATATATTTT. This sequence encodes CASSARDRVHTIYF.

This chain uses TRBV7-2 with TRBJ2-1, with 10 bases lining up with TRBD2. The CDR3 consists of 17 residues. V lost 3 bases, J lost 7 bases, and 12 bases stayed unmatched. Germline V gene sequence: CDR1 SGHTA, CDR2 FQGNSA. CDR3 protein: CASSFIAGGNWHNEQFF. CDR3 DNA sequence: TGTGCCAGCAGCTTCATAGCGGGAGGTAATTGGCATAATGAGCAGTTCTTC.

The chain combines TRBV7-3 with TRBJ2-1, with a possible D match to TRBD2 (5 bases). V lost 6 bases and J lost 6, with 15 bases in between. The CDR3 contains 14 residues. Germline loops: CDR1 SGHTA, CDR2 FQGTGA. The CDR3 loop is CASSLLPEGNEQFF. CDR3 coding DNA: TGTGCCAGCAGTCTCCTCCCTGAGGGCAATGAGCAGTTCTTC.

This chain uses TRBV19 with TRBJ1-1; D is ambiguous. This CDR3 is built from 11 residues. CDR1 and CDR2 from the germline V gene are LNHDA and SQIVND (reference sequence). The V end was cut by 6 bases, the J end by 8 bases, with 10 bases between. The CDR3 loop reads CASRVYGEAFF. The CDR3 DNA reads as TGTGCCAGTAGGGTATACGGGGAAGCTTTCTTT. Full variable domain (remainder filled in from reference TRBV19 and TRBJ1-1): DGGITQSPKYLFRKEGQNVTLSCEQNLNHDAMYWYRQDPGQGLRLIYYSQIVNDFQKGDIAEGYSVSREKKESFPLTVTSAQKNPTAFYLCASRVYGEAFFGQGTRLTVV.

This chain's CDR3 is CASSYRLNTEAFF. The CDR3 nucleotides read TGTGCCAGCAGCTATAGACTTAACACTGAAGCTTTCTTT. The chain links TRBV9 to TRBJ1-1; D not certain. The V end was cut by 4 bases, the J end by 2 bases, with 9 bases between. This CDR3 contains 13 residues. Germline lookup yields CDR1 SGDLS and CDR2 YYNGEE. Full variable domain (missing parts from reference TRBV9 and TRBJ1-1): DSGVTQTPKHLITATGQRVTLRCSPRSGDLSVYWYQQSLDQGLQFLIQYYNGEERAKGNILERFSAQQFPDLHSELNLSSLELGDSALYFCASSYRLNTEAFFGQGTRLTVV.

This chain joins TRBV6-5 and TRBJ2-1; the D is unclear. Germline CDR1 and CDR2: MNHEY and SVGAGI. V lost 5 bases and J 1 base, leaving 12 bases between the germline ends. The CDR3 spans 15 residues. The CDR3 sequence is CASSISAGSYNEQFF. CDR3 nucleotide sequence: TGTGCCAGCAGTATCTCGGCAGGTTCCTACAATGAGCAGTTCTTC.

The V call is TRBV7-2, the J call TRBJ2-7, with D unclear. From germline, CDR1 is SGHTA and CDR2 FQGNSA. The V gene lost 5 bases and the J gene lost 0 bases, with 14 bases spanning the gap. CDR3 length: 15 amino acids. The CDR3 nucleotides are TGTGCCAGCAGCGCCTCCTATTCTCTCTCCTACGAGCAGTACTTC. Its protein product is CASSASYSLSYEQYF.

The chain recombines TRBV30 with TRBJ1-2; the D gene is possibly TRBD1 (6 bases). Between the trimmed V and J ends, which lost 0 bases and 3 bases, there was a span of 8 bases. Germline lookup yields CDR1 GTSNPN and CDR2 SVGIG (reference sequence). The CDR3 length is 13 residues. The CDR3 sequence: CAWSVRQDYGYTF. In nucleotides, the CDR3 is TGTGCCTGGAGTGTGAGACAGGACTATGGCTACACCTTC.

The chain combines TRBV4-3 with TRBJ2-3, with 8 nucleotides matching TRBD1. V trimming: 0 bases; J trimming: 4 bases; junction bases outside the gene matches: 6. This CDR3 comprises 16 residues. CDR1 LGHNA and CDR2 YSLEER come from the germline V gene. CDR3 sequence (DNA): TGCGCCAGCAGCCAAGATTTTCAGGGGGCCGCAGATACGCAGTATTTT. Amino acids: CASSQDFQGAADTQYF.

This chain's CDR3 is CASWEGAGELFF. CDR3 DNA sequence: TGTGCCAGCTGGGAGGGGGCCGGGGAGCTGTTTTTT. The chain employs TRBV6-6 and TRBJ2-2; D is perhaps TRBD2 (7 bases). The length of the CDR3 is 12 residues. Germline V gene lookup returns CDR1 MNHNY and CDR2 SVGAGI (reference sequence). Trimming removed 8 bases from V and 6 bases from J, with 10 bases in between.

The chain employs TRBV28 and TRBJ2-2, with D possibly being TRBD2 (5 bases). The germline V and J ends were trimmed by 4 bases and 2 bases, with 20 bases remaining between them. This CDR3 contains 18 residues. Germline values: CDR1 MDHEN, CDR2 SYDVKM. The CDR3 region is CASSSVLGRRANTGELFF. The CDR3 DNA reads as TGTGCCAGCAGTTCCGTTTTGGGGAGAAGGGCAAACACCGGGGAGCTGTTTTTT.

The rearrangement uses TRBV28 and TRBJ1-5; possible D gene TRBD1, 6 bases. The CDR3 is 12 amino acids. The germline V and J ends were trimmed by 8 bases and 3 bases, with 8 bases remaining between them. Germline CDR1 MDHEN, CDR2 SYDVKM. The DNA for the CDR3 is TGTGCCAGCTACAGGGCCAATCAGCCCCAGCATTTT. Its translation: CASYRANQPQHF.